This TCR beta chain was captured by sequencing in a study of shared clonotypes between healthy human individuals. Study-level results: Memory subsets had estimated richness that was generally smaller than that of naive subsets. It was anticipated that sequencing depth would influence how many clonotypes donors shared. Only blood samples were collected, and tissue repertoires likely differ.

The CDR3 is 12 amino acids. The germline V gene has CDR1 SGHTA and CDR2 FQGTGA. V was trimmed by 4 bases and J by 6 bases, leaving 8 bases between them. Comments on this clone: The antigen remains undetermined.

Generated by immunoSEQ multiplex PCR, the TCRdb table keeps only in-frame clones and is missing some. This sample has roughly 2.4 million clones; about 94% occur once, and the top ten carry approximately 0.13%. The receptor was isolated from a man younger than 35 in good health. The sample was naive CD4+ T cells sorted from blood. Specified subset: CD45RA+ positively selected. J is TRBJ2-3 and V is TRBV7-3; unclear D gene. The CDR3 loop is CASSSPGDTQYF. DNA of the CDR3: TGTGCCAGCAGCTCCCCTGGGGATACGCAGTATTTT.